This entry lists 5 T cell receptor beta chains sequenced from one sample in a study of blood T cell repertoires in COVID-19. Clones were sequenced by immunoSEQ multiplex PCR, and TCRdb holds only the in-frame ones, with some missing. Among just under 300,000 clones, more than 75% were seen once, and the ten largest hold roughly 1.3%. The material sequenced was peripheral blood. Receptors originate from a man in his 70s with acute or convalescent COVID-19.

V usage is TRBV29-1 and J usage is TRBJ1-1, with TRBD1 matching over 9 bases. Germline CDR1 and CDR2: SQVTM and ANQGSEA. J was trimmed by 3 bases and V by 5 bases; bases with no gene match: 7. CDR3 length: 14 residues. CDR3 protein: CSVWPGQGDTEAFF. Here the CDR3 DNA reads TGCAGCGTTTGGCCGGGACAGGGAGACACTGAAGCTTTCTTT.

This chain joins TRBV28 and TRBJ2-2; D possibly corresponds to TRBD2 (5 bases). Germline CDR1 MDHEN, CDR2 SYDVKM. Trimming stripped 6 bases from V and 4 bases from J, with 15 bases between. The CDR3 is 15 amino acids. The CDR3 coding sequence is TGTGCCAGCAGCGGGGTCAGGTTTAGCACCGGGGAGCTGTTTTTT. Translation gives CASSGVRFSTGELFF.

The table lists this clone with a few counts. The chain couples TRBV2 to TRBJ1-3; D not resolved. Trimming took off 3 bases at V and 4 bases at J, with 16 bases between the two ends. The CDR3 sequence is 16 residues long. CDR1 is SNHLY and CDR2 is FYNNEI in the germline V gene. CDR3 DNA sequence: TGTGCCAGCAGTGATGTGTCGGGAGGGCAGGGAAACACCATATATTTT. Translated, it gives CASSDVSGGQGNTIYF. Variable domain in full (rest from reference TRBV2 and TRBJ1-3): EPEVTQTPSHQVTQMGQEVILRCVPISNHLYFYWYRQILGQKVEFLVSFYNNEISEKSEIFDDQFSVERPDGSNFTLKIRSTKLEDSAMYFCASSDVSGGQGNTIYFGEGSWLTVV.

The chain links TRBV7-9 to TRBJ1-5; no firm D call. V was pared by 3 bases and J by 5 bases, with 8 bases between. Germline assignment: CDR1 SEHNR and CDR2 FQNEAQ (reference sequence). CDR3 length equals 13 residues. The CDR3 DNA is TGTGCCAGCAGCTTTTATGGAGATCAGCCCCAGCATTTT. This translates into CASSFYGDQPQHF.

For the CDR3, the DNA is TGTGCCACCAGTGACCTACTAGCGGGAGGCACTGAGCAGTTCTTC. It translates to CATSDLLAGGTEQFF. V usage is TRBV24-1 and J usage is TRBJ2-1; 12 bases are shared with TRBD2. Unmatched junction bases numbered 6, after V lost 4 bases and J lost 9 bases. This CDR3 is built from 15 residues. Germline lookup yields CDR1 KGHDR and CDR2 SFDVKD.